The 8 T cell receptor beta chains below come from one sample, sequenced in a study of shared clonotypes between healthy human individuals. The data were produced by immunoSEQ multiplex PCR, yet TCRdb's version contains in-frame clones alone and is incomplete. Here the sample spans 2 million to 3 million clones, roughly 93% being singletons. The sample was naive CD4+ T cells from PBMCs. Subset described: CD45RA+ positively selected. The receptors were sampled from a man between 18 and 35 years old in good health. Some clones in this sample may be carry-over from other donors' samples.

The rearrangement links TRBV19 to TRBJ1-5; D remains ambiguous. Germline CDR1 reads LNHDA; CDR2 reads SQIVND (reference sequence). The V and J ends lost 4 bases and 3 bases respectively, with 16 bases between them. CDR3 size: 16 residues. CDR3 bases: TGTGCCAGTAGTACGACGCGGACGGAACTCAATCAGCCCCAGCATTTT. Translation: CASSTTRTELNQPQHF.

The V gene is TRBV9, the J gene TRBJ1-1; D not certain. The V gene's germline CDR1 is SGDLS and CDR2 YYNGEE. Trimming removed 0 bases from V and 0 bases from J, with 15 bases in between. The CDR3 is 17 amino acids. The CDR3 spells CASSVEVTNSMNTEAFF. CDR3 nucleotides: TGTGCCAGCAGCGTAGAGGTCACGAATTCAATGAACACTGAAGCTTTCTTT. The entire variable domain, with the rest obtained from reference TRBV9 and TRBJ1-1, is as follows: DSGVTQTPKHLITATGQRVTLRCSPRSGDLSVYWYQQSLDQGLQFLIQYYNGEERAKGNILERFSAQQFPDLHSELNLSSLELGDSALYFCASSVEVTNSMNTEAFFGQGTRLTVV.

The J gene is TRBJ2-3, the V gene TRBV4-3, with a weak D call TRBD2 (7 bases). The CDR3 is made up of 16 amino acids. Germline lookup yields CDR1 LGHNA and CDR2 YSLEER. Trimming removed 4 bases from V and 5 bases from J, with 19 bases in between. CDR3 amino acids: CASSPYGGGRGDTQYF. The CDR3, as DNA: TGCGCCAGCAGCCCCTATGGGGGGGGCAGGGGAGATACGCAGTATTTT.

The chain employs TRBV11-3 and TRBJ2-3, with 9 bases matching TRBD1. CDR1 and CDR2 (germline): SGHNT, YENEEA. The trim removed 5 bases at V and 2 bases at J, leaving 11 bases unmatched. The CDR3 has 17 amino acids. CDR3 nucleotides: TGTGCCAGCAGCACGAGTTTTACAGGGGGCGACACAGATACGCAGTATTTT. Amino acid sequence: CASSTSFTGGDTDTQYF.

V is TRBV28 and J is TRBJ1-2, with unresolved D. CDR1 is MDHEN, CDR2 SYDVKM, per germline. V lost 2 bases and J lost 3, with 16 bases in between. The CDR3 runs to 16 residues. CDR3 DNA sequence: TGTGCCAGCAGTTTAATTTCGGTCCGGACGGACTATGGCTACACCTTC. Its protein product is CASSLISVRTDYGYTF.

This chain uses TRBV28 with TRBJ2-6, with TRBD1 as a possible D gene (6 bases). The CDR3 spans 16 residues. The germline CDR1 and CDR2 sequences are MDHEN and SYDVKM. The germline V and J ends were trimmed by 6 bases and 0 bases, with 12 bases remaining between them. The CDR3 reads CASSAGTTSGANVLTF. The CDR3 region has the DNA TGTGCCAGCAGCGCCGGGACAACCTCTGGGGCCAACGTCCTGACTTTC.

This chain joins TRBV7-2 and TRBJ2-3, with 11 bases fitting TRBD2. CDR1 is SGHTA and CDR2 is FQGNSA in the germline V gene. The CDR3 loop spans 15 amino acids. V lost 4 bases and J lost 0; bases outside the gene matches: 0. The CDR3 sequence: CASSWTSGSTDTQYF. The CDR3 nucleotides read TGTGCCAGCAGCTGGACTAGCGGGAGCACAGATACGCAGTATTTT.

This clone appeared a single time. The V call is TRBV19, the J call TRBJ2-3; the match to TRBD1 covers 7 bases. CDR1 and CDR2 (germline): LNHDA, SQIVND (reference sequence). This CDR3 spans 13 amino acids. Trimming took 5 bases from V and 3 from J; bases not matched to a gene: 2. Written as DNA, the CDR3 is TGTGCCAGTAGTTCGACAGGGACAGATACGCAGTATTTT. It specifies CASSSTGTDTQYF.